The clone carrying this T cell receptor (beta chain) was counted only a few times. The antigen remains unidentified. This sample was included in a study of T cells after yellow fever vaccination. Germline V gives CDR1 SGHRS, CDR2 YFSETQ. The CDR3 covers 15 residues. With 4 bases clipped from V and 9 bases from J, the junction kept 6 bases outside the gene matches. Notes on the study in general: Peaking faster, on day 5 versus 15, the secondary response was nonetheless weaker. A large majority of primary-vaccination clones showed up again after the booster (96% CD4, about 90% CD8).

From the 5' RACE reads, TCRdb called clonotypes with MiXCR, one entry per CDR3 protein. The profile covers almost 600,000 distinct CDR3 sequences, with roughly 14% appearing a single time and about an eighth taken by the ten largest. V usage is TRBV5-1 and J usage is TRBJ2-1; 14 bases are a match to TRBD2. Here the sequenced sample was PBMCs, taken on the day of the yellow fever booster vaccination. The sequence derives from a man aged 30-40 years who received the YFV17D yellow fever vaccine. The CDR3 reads CASSDRTSGRLEQFF. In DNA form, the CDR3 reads TGCGCCAGCAGCGATCGGACTAGCGGGAGGCTTGAGCAGTTCTTC.